This T cell receptor beta chain was obtained from a study of shared clonotypes between healthy human individuals. CDR1 and CDR2 from the germline V gene are SGDLS and YYNGEE. V shed 4 bases and J shed 4 bases, with 18 bases lying between them. The CDR3 has 15 amino acids. Genomic DNA from unsorted samples was obtained from about 88 million PBMCs (per sample). The authors distributed each subset's genomic DNA evenly over several immunoSEQ plates. Ten immunoSEQ deep assay plates were used to sequence the DNA of unsorted PBMCs. This table comes from immunoSEQ multiplex PCR, and its TCRdb copy is limited to in-frame clones, with some not included. This table holds around 440,000 clones, around 77% found once.

The TCR comes from a woman between 35 and 50 years old in good health. Some clones in this sample may be carry-over from other donors' samples. Material for sequencing was PBMCs. The chain couples TRBV9 to TRBJ2-7; no definite D call. For the CDR3, the DNA is TGTGCCAGCAGCCCCAGCCCGCGGTTGATTTACGAGCAGTACTTC. Translated: CASSPSPRLIYEQYF.